This T cell receptor beta chain was obtained from a study of blood T cell repertoires in COVID-19. Across the whole study: Researchers got acute and convalescent COVID-19 samples from the United States, Italy and Spain. Sources were T cells, B-cell-depleted T cells, or PBMCs; the material itself was cDNA or gDNA.

The V and J ends lost 4 bases and 4 bases respectively, with 14 bases between them. From germline, CDR1 is SGHRS and CDR2 YFSETQ. The CDR3 totals 15 residues. In the authors' methods: Amplification with reference gene primers provided the estimates of nucleated cell counts. Method: immunoSEQ multiplex PCR; TCRdb's copy keeps in-frame clones and lacks some. That table supplies the V and J calls and clone size; D and trimming were determined from the DNA. Among 60,000 or so clones listed, 89% were seen once. The sequence was collected from a woman in her fifties or sixties with active COVID-19. Sequencing input: peripheral blood. The rearrangement uses TRBV5-1 and TRBJ2-2; no clear D gene. DNA of the CDR3: TGCGCCAGCAGCCCGCCGCAAGGAGCCACCGGGGAGCTGTTTTTT. Amino acid sequence: CASSPPQGATGELFF.